This record looks at one T cell receptor beta chain sequence and its context. The antigen is not known. Here immunoSEQ multiplex PCR was the method, and the copy in TCRdb shows in-frame clones only, minus some. The sample contains some 64,000 clones, 75% to 95% of which appear only once. The sample belongs to a study of T cell responses to AZD1222 COVID-19 vaccine. Findings and caveats of the study: Most donors were white British and more were female, and clonal diversity was possibly underestimated. Per reports, nearly half of all spike-specific TCRs target regions that are unmutated in variants. CD4 TCRs covered the whole spike, strongest at regions 160-218 and 743-854.

Germline assignment: CDR1 SQVTM and CDR2 ANQGSEA. V lost 8 bases to trimming and J lost 3 bases; unmatched junction nucleotides: 10. The CDR3 length is 13 residues. Source: peripheral blood, taken 28 days after the second dose of the MenACWY control vaccine. J is TRBJ2-7 and V is TRBV29-1, with 7 nucleotides matching TRBD2. This TCR derives from an adult who received the MenACWY meningococcal vaccine as a control. Written as DNA, the CDR3 is TGCAGCCTATCAGATCTAGCGGACTACGAGCAGTACTTC. Translation: CSLSDLADYEQYF.